The 8 T cell receptor beta chains reported below all come from one sample, sequenced in a study of Graves' ophthalmopathy and Graves' hyperthyroidism. Amplified material comprised TCR beta CDR3 regions derived from RNA transcripts. Investigators did first-round RT-PCR with HTBI primers, then second-round multiplex PCR. TCRdb analysed the multiplex PCR reads with MiXCR anew, one entry per CDR3 protein. The sample contains under 800,000 distinct CDR3 sequences, about 24% of which appear only once. The sample comprised peripheral blood. The receptors stem from a woman between 18 and 30 years old with stable Graves' hyperthyroidism. Some clones in this sample may be carry-over from other donors' samples.

This clonotype has ten or more counts. It is likely a read error, because the conserved phenylalanine at the end of the CDR3 is missing. The chain recombines TRBV10-3 with TRBJ1-6; D gene ambiguous. Germline CDR1 and CDR2: ENHRY and SYGVKD. This CDR3 is 12 amino acids long. Trimming took 6 bases from V and 10 from J, leaving 10 bases between them. The CDR3: CAIRNSSSPLHL. CDR3 coding DNA: TGTGCCATCAGGAACAGCTCGTCACCCCTCCACCTT.

V usage is TRBV6-1 and J usage is TRBJ1-1, with D uncertain. Germline CDR1 reads MNHNS; CDR2 reads SASEGT. Trimming removed 7 bases at V and 3 bases at J, with 12 bases between. This CDR3 has 13 amino acids. The CDR3: CASNIRGDTEAFF. In nucleotides, the CDR3 is TGTGCCAGCAACATCCGAGGAGACACTGAAGCTTTCTTT.

The chain employs TRBV20-1 and TRBJ1-1, with TRBD1 matching over 7 bases. The CDR3 has 14 residues. CDR1 and CDR2 from the germline V gene are DFQATT and SNEGSKA (reference sequence). The V gene end was trimmed by 3 bases and the J gene end by 3 bases; junction bases not matched to a gene: 7. In DNA, the CDR3 is TGCAGTGCTAGCCGGGGACAGACATACACTGAAGCTTTCTTT. This encodes CSASRGQTYTEAFF.

The rearrangement joins TRBV28 to TRBJ2-7, with a possible D match to TRBD1 (6 bases). V was trimmed by 8 bases and J by 4 bases, leaving 12 bases between them. Germline CDR1 reads MDHEN; CDR2 reads SYDVKM. The CDR3 totals 12 residues. The CDR3 DNA follows: TGTGCCAGCCACGGGACACTGTACGAGCAGTACTTC. Translated: CASHGTLYEQYF.

The chain recombines TRBV20-1 with TRBJ1-5; tentative D call: TRBD1 (5 bases). Germline V lookup: CDR1 DFQATT, CDR2 SNEGSKA (reference sequence). This CDR3 spans 15 amino acids. V lost 0 bases, J lost 6 bases, and 15 bases lay in between. CDR3 region: CSARDSGNDGQPQHF. CDR3 coding DNA: TGCAGTGCTAGAGATTCAGGGAACGATGGTCAGCCCCAGCATTTT.

V gene TRBV6-1 combines with J gene TRBJ2-6; no firm D call. Deletions cut 9 bases from V and 1 base from J, with 13 bases between. From germline, CDR1 is MNHNS and CDR2 SASEGT. The CDR3 has 15 amino acids. CDR3 sequence reads: CASQNEGSGANVLTF. The CDR3 bases are TGTGCCAGTCAGAATGAAGGTTCTGGGGCCAACGTCCTGACTTTC.

This clonotype was recorded at least ten times. The V gene is TRBV2, the J gene TRBJ1-2; no clear D gene. The CDR3 extends over 14 amino acids. V lost 4 bases to trimming and J lost 1 base, with 10 bases between them. Per germline, CDR1 SNHLY and CDR2 FYNNEI. The CDR3 bases are TGTGCCAGCAGTGCTCGAAGGGATAACTATGGCTACACCTTC. This encodes CASSARRDNYGYTF.

This chain uses TRBV6-5 with TRBJ1-2; 7 bases map to TRBD1. The V and J ends lost 3 bases and 4 bases, in that order; junction bases with no gene match: 5. The CDR3 has 14 residues. Germline V gives CDR1 MNHEY, CDR2 SVGAGI. This CDR3 reads CASSYGDRVYGYTF. The DNA for the CDR3 is TGTGCCAGCAGTTATGGGGACAGAGTCTATGGCTACACCTTC.